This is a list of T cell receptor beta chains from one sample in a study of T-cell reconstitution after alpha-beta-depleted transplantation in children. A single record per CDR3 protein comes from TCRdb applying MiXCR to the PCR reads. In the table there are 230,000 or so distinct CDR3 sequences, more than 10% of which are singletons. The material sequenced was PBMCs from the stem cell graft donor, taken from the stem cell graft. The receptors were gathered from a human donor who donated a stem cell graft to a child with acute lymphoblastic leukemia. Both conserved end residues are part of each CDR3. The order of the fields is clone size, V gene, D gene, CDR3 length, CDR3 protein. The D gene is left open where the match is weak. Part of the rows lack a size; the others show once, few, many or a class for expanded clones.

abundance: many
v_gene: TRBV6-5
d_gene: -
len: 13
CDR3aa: CASSYGAGYEQYF

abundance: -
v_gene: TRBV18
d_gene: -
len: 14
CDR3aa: CASSPGRTLYEQYF

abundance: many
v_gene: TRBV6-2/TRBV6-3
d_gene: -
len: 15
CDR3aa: CASSYSSLAGTEAFF

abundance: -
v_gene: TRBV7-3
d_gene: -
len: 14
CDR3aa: CASSPSDFRPEAFF

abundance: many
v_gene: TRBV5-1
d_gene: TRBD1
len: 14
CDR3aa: CASIRDRGYYEQYF

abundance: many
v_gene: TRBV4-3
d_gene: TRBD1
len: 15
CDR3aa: CASSQLDRGQDTIYF

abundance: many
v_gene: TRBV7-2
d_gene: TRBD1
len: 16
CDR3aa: CASSFAGTGFSYEQYF

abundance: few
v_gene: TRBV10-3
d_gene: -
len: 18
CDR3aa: CAISVFAESSLMNTEAFF

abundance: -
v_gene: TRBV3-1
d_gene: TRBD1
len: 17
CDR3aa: CASSQDYRQGASYGYTF

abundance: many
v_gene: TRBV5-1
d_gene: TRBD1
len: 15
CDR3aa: CASSSPGTGGTEAFF

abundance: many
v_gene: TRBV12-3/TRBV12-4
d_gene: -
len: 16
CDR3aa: CASSYNGGTSSYEQYF

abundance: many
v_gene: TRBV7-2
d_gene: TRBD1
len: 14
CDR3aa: CASSGGTANYGYTF

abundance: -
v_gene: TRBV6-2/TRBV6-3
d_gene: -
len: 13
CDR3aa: CASRLAGPDTQYF

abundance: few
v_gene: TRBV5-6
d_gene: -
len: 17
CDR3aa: CASSFRGGGLGTYEQYF

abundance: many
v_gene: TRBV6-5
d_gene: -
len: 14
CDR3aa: CASSYGPGNYEQYF

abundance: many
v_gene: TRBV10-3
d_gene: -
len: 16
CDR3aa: CAISGQITGSRDEQYF

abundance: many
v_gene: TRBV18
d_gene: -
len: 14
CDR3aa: CASQESGSTDTQYF

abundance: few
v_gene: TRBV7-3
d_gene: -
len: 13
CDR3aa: CASSLLGGDIQYF

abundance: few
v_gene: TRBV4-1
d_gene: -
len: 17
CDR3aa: CASSQGVADTNTGELFF

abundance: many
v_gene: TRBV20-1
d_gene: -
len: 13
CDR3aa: CSARETSTWEQYF

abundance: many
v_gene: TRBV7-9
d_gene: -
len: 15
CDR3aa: CASSRAYQGGYEQYF

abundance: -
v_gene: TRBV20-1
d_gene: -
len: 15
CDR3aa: CSARVGRGPYNEQFF

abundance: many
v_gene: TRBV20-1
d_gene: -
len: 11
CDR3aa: CSAGSSYEQYF

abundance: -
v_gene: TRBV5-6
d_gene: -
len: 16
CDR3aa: CASSLAAGAGNQPQHF

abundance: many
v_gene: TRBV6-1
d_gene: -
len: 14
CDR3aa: CASSGLFPTDTQYF

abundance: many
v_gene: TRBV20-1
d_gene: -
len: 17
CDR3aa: CSARDPLRQGWSYEQYF

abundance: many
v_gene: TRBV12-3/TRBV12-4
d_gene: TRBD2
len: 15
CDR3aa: CASSPKSGTSNEQFF

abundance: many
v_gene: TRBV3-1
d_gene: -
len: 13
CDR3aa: CASSAPAYNEQFF

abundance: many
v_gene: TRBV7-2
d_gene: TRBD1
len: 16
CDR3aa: CASSFYGQGASTEAFF

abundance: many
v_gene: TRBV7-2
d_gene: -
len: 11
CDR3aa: CASQQRTEAFF

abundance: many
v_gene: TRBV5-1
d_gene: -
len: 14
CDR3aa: CASGPPDRRETQYF

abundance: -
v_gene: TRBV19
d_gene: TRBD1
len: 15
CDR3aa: CASRSGTGSNQPQHF

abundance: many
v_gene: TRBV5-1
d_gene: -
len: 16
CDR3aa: CASSSGLTASTDTQYF

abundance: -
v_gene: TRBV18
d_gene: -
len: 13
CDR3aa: CASSPGGIETQYF

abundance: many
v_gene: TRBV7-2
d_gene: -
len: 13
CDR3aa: CASSLQGIGGYTF

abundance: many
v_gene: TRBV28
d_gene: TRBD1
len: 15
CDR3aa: CASSWTGSSYNEQFF

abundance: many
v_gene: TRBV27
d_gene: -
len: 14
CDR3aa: CASLGGAFFNEQFF

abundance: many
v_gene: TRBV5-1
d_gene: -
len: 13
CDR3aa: CASSPGHPYEQYF

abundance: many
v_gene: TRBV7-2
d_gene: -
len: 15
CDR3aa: CASSLAQRGIDTQYF

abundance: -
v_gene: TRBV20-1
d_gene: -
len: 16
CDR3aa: CSARDELESPYNEQFF

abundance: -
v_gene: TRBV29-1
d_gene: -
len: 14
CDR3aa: CSVVIGRVTGELFF

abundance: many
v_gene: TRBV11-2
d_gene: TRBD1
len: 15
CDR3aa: CASSPRTGTVYEQYF

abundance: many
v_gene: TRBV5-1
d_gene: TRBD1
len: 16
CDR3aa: CASSLSAGTGIYEQYF

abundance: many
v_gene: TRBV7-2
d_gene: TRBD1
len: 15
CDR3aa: CASSLGDRRVGEQYF

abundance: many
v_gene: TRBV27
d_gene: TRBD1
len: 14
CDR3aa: CASSLGTEVGKLFF

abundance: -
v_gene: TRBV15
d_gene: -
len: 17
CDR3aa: CATSRVGHSAGANVLTF

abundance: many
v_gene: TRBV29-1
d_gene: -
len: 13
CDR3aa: CSGKGLLTDTQYF

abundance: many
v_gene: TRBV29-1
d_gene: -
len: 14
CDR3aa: CSVTTEGINSPLHF

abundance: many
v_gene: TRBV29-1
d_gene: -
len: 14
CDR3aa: CSASKTGLTYEQYF

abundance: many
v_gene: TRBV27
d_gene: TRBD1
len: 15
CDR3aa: CASRLDRASSYEQYF

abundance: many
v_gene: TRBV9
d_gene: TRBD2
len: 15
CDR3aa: CASSPGLAGGPEQFF